The entry below gives a single T cell receptor beta chain sequence along with its context. This entry belongs to a study of shared clonotypes between healthy human individuals. This CDR3 has 13 residues. With 4 bases removed from V and 5 bases from J, the gap between germline ends came to 11 bases. Germline V gene sequence: CDR1 MNHNS, CDR2 SASEGT. Only in-frame clones appear in the TCRdb table, and some are missing; sequencing was by immunoSEQ multiplex PCR. The data contain some 2.1 million clones, over 85% of them singletons. What was sequenced was naive CD4+ T cells sorted from blood. The subset here: CD45RA+ positively selected. V is TRBV6-1 and J is TRBJ1-1; tentative D call: TRBD1 (6 bases). The receptor was isolated from a young man in good health. The CDR3, as DNA: TGTGCCAGCAGTGGCAGGGGTTGGACTGAAGCTTTCTTT. Protein sequence: CASSGRGWTEAFF.